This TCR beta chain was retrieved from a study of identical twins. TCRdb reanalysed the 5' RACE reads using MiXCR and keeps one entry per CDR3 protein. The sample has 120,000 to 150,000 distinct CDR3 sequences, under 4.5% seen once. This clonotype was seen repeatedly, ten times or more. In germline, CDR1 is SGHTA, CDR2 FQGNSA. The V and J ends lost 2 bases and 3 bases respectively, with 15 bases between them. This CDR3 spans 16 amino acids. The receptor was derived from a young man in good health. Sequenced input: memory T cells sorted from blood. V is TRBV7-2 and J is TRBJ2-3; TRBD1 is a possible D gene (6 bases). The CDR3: CASSLNLGATTDTQYF. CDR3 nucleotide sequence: TGTGCCAGCAGCTTAAATCTGGGGGCCACAACAGATACGCAGTATTTT.